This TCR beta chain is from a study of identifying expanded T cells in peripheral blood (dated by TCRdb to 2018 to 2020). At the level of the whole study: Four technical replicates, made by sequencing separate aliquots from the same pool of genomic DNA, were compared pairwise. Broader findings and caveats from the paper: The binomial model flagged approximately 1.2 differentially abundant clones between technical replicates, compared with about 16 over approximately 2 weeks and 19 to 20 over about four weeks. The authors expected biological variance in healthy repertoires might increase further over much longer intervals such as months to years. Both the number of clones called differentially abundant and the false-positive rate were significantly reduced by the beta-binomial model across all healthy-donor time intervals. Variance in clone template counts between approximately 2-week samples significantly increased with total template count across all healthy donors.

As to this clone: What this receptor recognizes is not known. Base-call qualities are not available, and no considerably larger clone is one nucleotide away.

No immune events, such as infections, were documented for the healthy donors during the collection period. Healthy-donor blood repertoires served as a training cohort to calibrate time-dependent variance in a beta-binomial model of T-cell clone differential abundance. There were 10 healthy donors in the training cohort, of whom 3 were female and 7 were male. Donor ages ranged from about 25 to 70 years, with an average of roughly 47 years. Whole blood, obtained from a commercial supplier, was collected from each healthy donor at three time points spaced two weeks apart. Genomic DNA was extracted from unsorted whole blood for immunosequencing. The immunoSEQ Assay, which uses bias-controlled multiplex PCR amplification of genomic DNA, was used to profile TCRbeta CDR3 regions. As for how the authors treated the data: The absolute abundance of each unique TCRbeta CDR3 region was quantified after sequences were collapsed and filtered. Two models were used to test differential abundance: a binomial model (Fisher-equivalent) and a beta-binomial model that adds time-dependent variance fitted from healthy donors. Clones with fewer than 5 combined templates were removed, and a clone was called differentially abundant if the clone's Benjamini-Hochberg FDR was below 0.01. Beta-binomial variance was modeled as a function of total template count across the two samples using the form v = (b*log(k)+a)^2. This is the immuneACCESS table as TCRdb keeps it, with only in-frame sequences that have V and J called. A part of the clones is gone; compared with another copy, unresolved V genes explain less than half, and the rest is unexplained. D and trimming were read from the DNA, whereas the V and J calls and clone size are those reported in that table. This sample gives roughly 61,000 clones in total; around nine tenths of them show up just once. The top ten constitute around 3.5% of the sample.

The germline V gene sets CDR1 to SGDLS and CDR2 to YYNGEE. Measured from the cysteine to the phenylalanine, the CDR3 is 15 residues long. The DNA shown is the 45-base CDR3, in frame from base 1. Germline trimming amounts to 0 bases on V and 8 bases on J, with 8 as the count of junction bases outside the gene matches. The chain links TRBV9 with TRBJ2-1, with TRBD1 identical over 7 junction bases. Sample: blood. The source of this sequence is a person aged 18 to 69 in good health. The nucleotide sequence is TGTGCCAGCAGCGTAGAGCTGACAGGGTTGGATGAGCAGTTCTTC. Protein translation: CASSVELTGLDEQFF.